Each of the 16 T cell receptor beta chains below was sequenced from the same sample in a study of molecular identifiers for immune sequencing clone quantification. TCRdb analysed the PCR reads with MiXCR anew, one entry per CDR3 protein. The profile shows about 640,000 distinct CDR3 sequences, around 20% of them singletons. The specimen sequenced was naive CD8+ T cells from blood, with Jurkat cell RNA spiked in. Indicated subset: FACS-sorted CD8+CD4-CCR7+CD45RA+ naive T cells. The receptors derive from a human donor in good health. Some libraries in this study had Jurkat cell RNA spiked in.

The chain couples TRBV7-2 to TRBJ2-7, with TRBD1 matching 8 bases. V trimming: 5 bases; J trimming: 1 base; junction bases outside the gene matches: 7. The V gene's germline CDR1 is SGHTA and CDR2 FQGNSA. The CDR3 spans 15 residues. CDR3 residues: CASSLDRDFSYEQYF. The CDR3 nucleotides are TGTGCCAGCAGCCTGGACAGGGACTTTTCCTACGAGCAGTACTTC.

This clonotype appeared many times. The chain combines TRBV4-3 with TRBJ2-7; either TRBD1 or TRBD2 may fit D (5 bases each). V was shortened by 0 bases and J by 4 bases, with 16 bases between the two germline ends. The CDR3 totals 16 residues. Germline V CDR1 and CDR2: LGHNA, YSLEER. In nucleotides, the CDR3 is TGCGCCAGCAGCCAAGATCACCGGGGACCACCTTACGAGCAGTACTTC. Translation: CASSQDHRGPPYEQYF.

CDR3: CASSGGTGGAFLTDTQYF. CDR3 DNA: TGTGCCAGCAGCGGGGGGACAGGGGGCGCATTCCTCACAGATACGCAGTATTTT. The J gene is TRBJ2-3, the V gene TRBV9, with TRBD1 identical over 12 bases. Trimming at V came to 3 bases and at J to 2 bases, leaving 10 bases not matched to a gene. There are 18 residues in the CDR3. The V gene's germline CDR1 is SGDLS and CDR2 YYNGEE.

This clonotype was picked up a small number of times. This rearrangement joins TRBV5-6 to TRBJ1-6, with D possibly TRBD1 on 5 matching bases. CDR1 is SGHDT, CDR2 YYEEEE, per germline. The CDR3 runs 16 residues. V was pared by 3 bases and J by 1 base, with 11 bases between. The CDR3, as DNA: TGTGCCAGCAGCTGGGGGACCGTTTCCTATAATTCACCCCTCCACTTT. It encodes CASSWGTVSYNSPLHF.

This chain uses TRBV6-2 or TRBV6-3 with TRBJ2-2; 11 positions agree with TRBD1. From germline, CDR1 is MNHEY and CDR2 SVGEGT. Unmatched junction bases numbered 5, after V lost 2 bases and J lost 0 bases. CDR3 length: 18 residues. The CDR3 bases are TGTGCCAGCAGTTACCCGAGGGGACAGGGGGCGAACACCGGGGAGCTGTTTTTT. Residues: CASSYPRGQGANTGELFF.

This clonotype has a handful of counts. The genes are TRBV12-3 or TRBV12-4 and TRBJ2-5, with 13 bases aligning to TRBD2. This CDR3 region has 15 residues. The ends lost 5 bases at V and 7 bases at J; junction bases unmatched: 7. The CDR3: CASSPTSGGATTQYF. CDR3 coding DNA: TGTGCCAGCAGTCCAACTAGCGGGGGGGCGACGACCCAGTACTTC.

Worth noting for this clonotype: A read error may be the cause here, since a much bigger clone is one base away. The chain couples TRBV28 to TRBJ2-2; D call uncertain. Germline CDR1 reads MDHEN; CDR2 reads SYDVKM. V was pared by 5 bases and J by 4 bases, with 17 bases between. There are 16 residues in the CDR3. The CDR3 DNA sequence: TGTGCCAGCAGTGCCTTAGGGCTTGAAGGCACCGGGGAGCTGTTTTTT. This translates into CASSALGLEGTGELFF.

Concerning this clonotype: Possible read error: a much larger clone is one base away. The chain has TRBV30 and TRBJ2-7; D remains ambiguous. This CDR3 contains 12 residues. The V gene's germline CDR1 is GTSNPN and CDR2 SVGIG (reference sequence). The V gene lost 1 base and the J gene lost 6 bases, with 10 bases spanning the gap. In DNA form, the CDR3 reads TGTGCCTGGAGTGCCCTTGGTTTCGAGCAGTACTTC. It yields the protein CAWSALGFEQYF.

This clonotype was found many times. The rearrangement uses TRBV10-3 and TRBJ1-1; weak D call: TRBD1 (5 bases). Germline V gene lookup returns CDR1 ENHRY and CDR2 SYGVKD. Trimming stripped 8 bases from V and 8 bases from J, with 18 bases between. The CDR3 contains 13 residues. The CDR3 DNA sequence: TGTGCCATCGGGGCGGGGGAGGCCCTCGAAGCTTTCTTT. Translating gives CAIGAGEALEAFF.

About this clonotype itself: This may be a read error: a much more frequent sequence differs by one nucleotide. This chain connects TRBV29-1 to TRBJ2-1; 8 bases line up with TRBD2. In germline, CDR1 is SQVTM, CDR2 ANQGSEA. CDR3 length: 12 amino acids. Trimming took 6 bases from V and 7 from J; bases not matched to a gene: 5. CDR3 protein: CSVVSGTNEQFF. DNA of the CDR3: TGCAGCGTGGTTAGCGGGACGAATGAGCAGTTCTTC.

Concerning this clonotype itself: It is likely a read error, because the conserved phenylalanine at the end of the CDR3 is missing. J is TRBJ2-2 and V is TRBV27, with D perhaps matching TRBD1 (8 bases). Trimming left V 7 bases short and J 1 base short, with 19 bases between. Germline V gene lookup returns CDR1 MNHEY and CDR2 SMNVEV (reference sequence). The CDR3 covers 17 residues. The CDR3 nucleotides are TGTGCCAGCACTCCGGGAGGCGGACAGGGGAACACCGGGGAGCTGTTTTCT. This codes for CASTPGGGQGNTGELFS.

This clonotype was seen only a few times. The chain has TRBV7-9 and TRBJ2-1; 9 bases fit TRBD1. The CDR3 runs to 18 residues. Germline loops: CDR1 SEHNR, CDR2 FQNEAQ (reference sequence). V lost 4 bases to trimming and J lost 4 bases; unmatched junction nucleotides: 14. CDR3 region: CASSSGTGRSRGYNEQFF. The CDR3 DNA reads TGTGCCAGCAGCTCCGGGACAGGGCGCTCCCGGGGATACAATGAGCAGTTCTTC. Drawing the rest from reference TRBV7-9 and TRBJ2-1, the complete variable domain is DTGVSQNPRHKITKRGQNVTFRCDPISEHNRLYWYRQTLGQGPEFLTYFQNEAQLEKSRLLSDRFSAERPKGSFSTLEIQRTEQGDSAMYLCASSSGTGRSRGYNEQFFGPGTRLTVL.

This clonotype was detected ten times or more. V gene TRBV7-2 combines with J gene TRBJ2-5, with 7 positions matching TRBD2. This CDR3 comprises 18 residues. V lost 3 bases, J lost 5 bases, and 18 bases stayed unmatched. The germline CDR1 and CDR2 sequences are SGHTA and FQGNSA. The CDR3 loop is CASSLGVVTSSHTETQYF. In DNA, the CDR3 is TGTGCCAGCAGCTTGGGGGTCGTGACTAGCAGTCATACGGAGACCCAGTACTTC.

This chain joins TRBV6-6 and TRBJ2-5; 8 bases fit TRBD2. V gave up 0 bases and J gave up 1 base; unmatched junction bases: 1. Germline V gene sequence: CDR1 MNHNY, CDR2 SVGAGI (reference sequence). This CDR3 region has 15 residues. CDR3 DNA: TGTGCCAGCAGTTACTCAGCGGGGGTCCAAGAGACCCAGTACTTC. Translated, it gives CASSYSAGVQETQYF.

This clonotype was observed at least ten times. V gene TRBV7-9 combines with J gene TRBJ2-1; 10 bases agree with TRBD2. There are 14 residues in the CDR3. The germline CDR1 and CDR2 sequences are SEHNR and FQNEAQ (reference sequence). Unmatched junction bases numbered 3, after V lost 5 bases and J lost 5 bases. CDR3 sequence: CASSTSGTNNEQFF. DNA of the CDR3: TGTGCCAGCAGCACTAGCGGGACGAACAATGAGCAGTTCTTC.

The sample holds many counts of this clonotype. The chain links TRBV5-1 to TRBJ2-3, with 8 bases fitting TRBD1. Germline loops: CDR1 SGHRS, CDR2 YFSETQ. This CDR3 has 15 residues. With V trimmed by 4 bases and J by 0 bases, 4 bases remained unmatched. The CDR3: CASSTDRASTDTQYF. Written as DNA, the CDR3 is TGCGCCAGCAGCACGGACAGGGCAAGCACAGATACGCAGTATTTT.